This T cell receptor beta chain is from a study of a mutant IDH1 vaccine in newly diagnosed glioma. Overall study: Vaccine administration was initiated 4-6 weeks following radiotherapy alone, or with temozolomide cycles. There were approximately 60% males and around 38% females among treated patients, whose mean age was about 44 years. Most patients had received both radiotherapy and temozolomide, the prior options being radiotherapy, temozolomide, or both.

Profiled with immunoSEQ multiplex PCR; TCRdb holds only in-frame clones, not every one. This table holds 50,000 to 60,000 clones, about four fifths found once. The length of the CDR3 is 14 residues. Looked up from germline, CDR1 is SGDLS and CDR2 is YYNGEE. Trimming shortened V by 0 bases and J by 4 bases, and 10 bases separated the two germline ends. Regarding time point: week 23, last vaccination. It was 300 ug of mutant IDH1 20-mer peptide that made up each vaccine dose, given with topical imiquimod. The donors had new WHO grade 3 or 4 astrocytomas; these were IDH1-mutant and ATRX-lost. A remark on this clone: What it recognizes is unknown.

The sample in question was PBMCs, obtained from a glioma patient whose treatment included an IDH1 peptide vaccine. This sequence was found in a middle-aged man with glioma. This chain joins TRBV9 and TRBJ1-2; TRBD1 is a possible D gene (5 bases). The CDR3 bases are TGTGCCAGCAGCGTAGAGGGGACGGGCTATGGCTACACCTTC. Translating it yields CASSVEGTGYGYTF.